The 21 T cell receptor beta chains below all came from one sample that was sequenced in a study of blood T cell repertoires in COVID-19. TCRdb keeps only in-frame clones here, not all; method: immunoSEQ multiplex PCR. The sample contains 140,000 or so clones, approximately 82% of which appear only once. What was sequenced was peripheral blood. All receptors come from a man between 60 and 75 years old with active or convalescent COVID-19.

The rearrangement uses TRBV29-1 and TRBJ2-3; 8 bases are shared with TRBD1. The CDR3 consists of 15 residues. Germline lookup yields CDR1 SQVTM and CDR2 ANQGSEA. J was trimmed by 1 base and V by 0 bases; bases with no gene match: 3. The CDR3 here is CSVEEETGGTDTQYF. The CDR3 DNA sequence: TGCAGCGTTGAAGAGGAGACAGGGGGCACAGATACGCAGTATTTT.

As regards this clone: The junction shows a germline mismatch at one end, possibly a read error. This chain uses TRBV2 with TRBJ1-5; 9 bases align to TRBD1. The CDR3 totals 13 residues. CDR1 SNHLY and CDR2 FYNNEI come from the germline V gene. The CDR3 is CASSDHRDREGVF. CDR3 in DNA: TGTGCCAGCAGTGATCACAGGGACAGGGAAGGGGTTTTT.

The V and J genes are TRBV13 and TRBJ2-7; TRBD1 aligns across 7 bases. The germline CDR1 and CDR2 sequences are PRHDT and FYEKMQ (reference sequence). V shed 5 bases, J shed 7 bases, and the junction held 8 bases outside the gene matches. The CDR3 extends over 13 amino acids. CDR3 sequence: CASSPRQGGEQYF. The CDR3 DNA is TGTGCCAGCAGCCCACGACAGGGCGGAGAGCAGTACTTC. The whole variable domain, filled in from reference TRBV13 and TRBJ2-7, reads AAGVIQSPRHLIKEKRETATLKCYPIPRHDTVYWYQQGPGQDPQFLISFYEKMQSDKGSIPDRFSAQQFSDYHSELNMSSLELGDSALYFCASSPRQGGEQYFGPGTRLTVT.

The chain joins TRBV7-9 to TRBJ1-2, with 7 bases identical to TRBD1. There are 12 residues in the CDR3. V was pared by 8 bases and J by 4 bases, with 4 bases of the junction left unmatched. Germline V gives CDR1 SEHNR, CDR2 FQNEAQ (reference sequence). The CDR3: CASQGGSYGYTF. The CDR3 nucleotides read TGTGCCAGCCAGGGGGGTTCCTATGGCTACACCTTC.

The CDR3 protein is CASSLRGDREYEQYF. The CDR3 region has the DNA TGTGCCAGCAGCTTAAGGGGAGACAGGGAGTACGAGCAGTACTTC. The chain is built from TRBV7-6 and TRBJ2-7, with 7 bases matching TRBD1. This CDR3 is 15 amino acids long. V trimming: 2 bases; J trimming: 4 bases; junction bases outside the gene matches: 8. Germline V gives CDR1 SGHVS, CDR2 FNYEAQ.

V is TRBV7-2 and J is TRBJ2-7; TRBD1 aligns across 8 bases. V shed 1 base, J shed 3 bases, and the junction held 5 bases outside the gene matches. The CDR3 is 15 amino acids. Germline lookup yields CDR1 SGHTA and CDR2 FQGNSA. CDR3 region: CASSLGDRPFYEQYV. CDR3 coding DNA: TGTGCCAGCAGCTTAGGGGACAGGCCATTCTACGAGCAGTACGTC.

CDR3 DNA: TGTGCCAGCAGTTTCTATCCCGGGACACCGAACACTGAAGCTTTCTTT. Protein product: CASSFYPGTPNTEAFF. The chain links TRBV5-8 to TRBJ1-1, with D perhaps TRBD1 (6 bases). Trimming stripped 5 bases from V and 1 base from J, with 18 bases between. This CDR3 has 16 residues. Germline loops: CDR1 SGHTS, CDR2 YDEGEE.

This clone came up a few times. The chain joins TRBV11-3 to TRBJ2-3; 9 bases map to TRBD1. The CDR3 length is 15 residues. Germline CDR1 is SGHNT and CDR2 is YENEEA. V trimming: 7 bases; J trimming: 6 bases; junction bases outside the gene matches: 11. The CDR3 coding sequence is TGTGCCAGCACCATGGGACAGGGAGTTTTGGATACGCAGTATTTT. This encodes CASTMGQGVLDTQYF.

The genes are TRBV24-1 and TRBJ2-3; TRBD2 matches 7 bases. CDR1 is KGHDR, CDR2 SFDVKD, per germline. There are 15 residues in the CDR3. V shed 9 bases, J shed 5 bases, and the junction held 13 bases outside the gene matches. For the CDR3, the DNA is TGTGCCACCGGAGGAGGCGGGAGACGTCAAGATACGCAGTATTTT. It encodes CATGGGGRRQDTQYF.

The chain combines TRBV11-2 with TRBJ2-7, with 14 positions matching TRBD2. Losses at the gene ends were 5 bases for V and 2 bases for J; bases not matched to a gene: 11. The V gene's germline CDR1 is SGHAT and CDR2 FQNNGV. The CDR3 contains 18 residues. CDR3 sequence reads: CASSPPRTSGGQPYEQYF. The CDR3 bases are TGTGCCAGCAGCCCCCCCCGGACTAGCGGGGGGCAACCCTACGAGCAGTACTTC.

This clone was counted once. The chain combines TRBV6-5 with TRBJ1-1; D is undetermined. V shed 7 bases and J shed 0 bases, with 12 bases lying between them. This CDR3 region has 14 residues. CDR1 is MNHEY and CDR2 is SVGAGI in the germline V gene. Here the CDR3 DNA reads TGTGCCAGCAATCTGAGGGAGATGAACACTGAAGCTTTCTTT. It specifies CASNLREMNTEAFF.

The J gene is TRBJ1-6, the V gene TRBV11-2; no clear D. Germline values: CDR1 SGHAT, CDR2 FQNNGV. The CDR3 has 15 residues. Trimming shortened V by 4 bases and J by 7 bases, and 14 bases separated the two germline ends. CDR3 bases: TGTGCCAGCAGCTCCCAGGCCACCCCAAATTCACCCCTCCACTTT. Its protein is CASSSQATPNSPLHF.

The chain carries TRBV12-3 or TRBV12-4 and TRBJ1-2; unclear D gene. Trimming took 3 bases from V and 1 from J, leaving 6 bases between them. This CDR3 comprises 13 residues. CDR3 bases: TGTGCCAGCAGTTTTTCAGTTAACTATGGCTACACCTTC. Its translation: CASSFSVNYGYTF.

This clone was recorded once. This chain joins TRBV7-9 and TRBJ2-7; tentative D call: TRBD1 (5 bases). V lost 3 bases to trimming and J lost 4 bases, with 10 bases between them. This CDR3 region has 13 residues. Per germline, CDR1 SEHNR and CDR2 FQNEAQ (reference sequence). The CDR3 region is CASSLGRTYEQYV. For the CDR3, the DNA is TGTGCCAGCAGCTTGGGGCGGACATACGAGCAGTACGTC.

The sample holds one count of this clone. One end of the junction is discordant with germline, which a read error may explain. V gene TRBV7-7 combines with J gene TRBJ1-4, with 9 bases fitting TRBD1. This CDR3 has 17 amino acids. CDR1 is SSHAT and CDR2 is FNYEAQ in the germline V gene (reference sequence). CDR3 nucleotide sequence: TGTGCTAGCAGCTTTGGGACAGGGTTTGCAACTAATGAAAAACTGTTTTTT. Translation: CASSFGTGFATNEKLFF. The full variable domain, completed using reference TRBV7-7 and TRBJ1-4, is GAGVSQSPRYKVTKRGQDVTLRCDPISSHATLYWYQQALGQGPEFLTYFNYEAQPDKSGLPSDRFSAERPEGSISTLTIQRTEQRDSAMYRCASSFGTGFATNEKLFFGSGTQLSVL.

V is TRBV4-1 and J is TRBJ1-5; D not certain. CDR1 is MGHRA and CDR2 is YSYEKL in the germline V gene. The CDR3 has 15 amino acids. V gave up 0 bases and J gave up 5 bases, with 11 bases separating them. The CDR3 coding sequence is TGCGCCAGCAGCCAAGATCAACAGTTAGATCAGCCCCAGCATTTT. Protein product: CASSQDQQLDQPQHF.

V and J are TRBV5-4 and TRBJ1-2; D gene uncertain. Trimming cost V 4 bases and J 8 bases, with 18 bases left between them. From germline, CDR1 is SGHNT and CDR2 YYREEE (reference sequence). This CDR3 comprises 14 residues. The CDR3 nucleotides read TGTGCCAGCAGCCCCTTCAAGGAATCTAGAGGCTACACCTTC. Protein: CASSPFKESRGYTF.

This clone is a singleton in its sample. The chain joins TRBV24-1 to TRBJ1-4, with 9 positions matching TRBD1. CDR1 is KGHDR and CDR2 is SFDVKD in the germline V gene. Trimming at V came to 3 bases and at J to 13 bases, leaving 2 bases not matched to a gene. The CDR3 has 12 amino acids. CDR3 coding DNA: TGTGCCACCAGTGATGGGACAGGGCCACTGTTTTTT. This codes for CATSDGTGPLFF.

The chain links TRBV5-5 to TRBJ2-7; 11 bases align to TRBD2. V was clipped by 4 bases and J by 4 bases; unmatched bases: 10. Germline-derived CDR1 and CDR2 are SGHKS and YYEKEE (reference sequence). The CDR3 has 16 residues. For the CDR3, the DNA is TGTGCCAGCAGCCTAGACGGGACTAGCGGACCTTACGAGCAGTACGTC. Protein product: CASSLDGTSGPYEQYV.

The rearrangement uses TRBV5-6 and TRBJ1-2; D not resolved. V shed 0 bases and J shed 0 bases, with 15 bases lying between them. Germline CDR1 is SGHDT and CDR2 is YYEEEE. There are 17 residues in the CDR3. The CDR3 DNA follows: TGTGCCAGCAGCTTGGACAGCTCAAATTTAGCTAACTATGGCTACACCTTC. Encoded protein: CASSLDSSNLANYGYTF.

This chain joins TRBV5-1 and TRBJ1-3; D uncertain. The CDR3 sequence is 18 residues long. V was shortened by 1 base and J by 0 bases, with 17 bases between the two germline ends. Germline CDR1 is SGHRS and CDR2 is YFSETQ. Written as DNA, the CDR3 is TGCGCCAGCAGCTTGAAAGAGGGCGGCATGAGCTCTGGAAACACCATATATTTT. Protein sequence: CASSLKEGGMSSGNTIYF.